What follows is one T cell receptor (beta chain) and its context. This record comes from a study of blood T cell repertoires in COVID-19. V was trimmed by 0 bases and J by 1 base, leaving 9 bases between them. The CDR3 has 15 residues. Looked up from germline, CDR1 is LNHNV and CDR2 is YYDKDF (reference sequence). Measured with immunoSEQ multiplex PCR; TCRdb has only the in-frame clones, and not every one. The sample holds some 62,000 clones, around four fifths seen once. Specimen: peripheral blood. The TCR sequence derives from a man in his 60s with COVID-19, enrolled during active disease. The V and J genes are TRBV15 and TRBJ2-5; D might be TRBD1 (5 bases). CDR3 sequence: CATSRDMGPQETQYF. The CDR3 coding sequence is TGTGCCACCAGCAGAGATATGGGGCCCCAAGAGACCCAGTACTTC.